The clone carrying this T cell receptor (beta chain) was counted a few times. The antigen remains unidentified. The data originate from a study of post-analysis software for immune sequencing data. Study context: The courses of disease that were included comprised relapsing-remitting, secondary progressive and progressive-relapsing multiple sclerosis. General study points: Samples prepared in the same batch strongly co-clustered by F measure. Relative to controls, patients had a few TRBV segments at higher frequency, with TRBV5-6, TRBV5-1 and TRBV20-1 among these. Comparison with controls showed significantly lower normalized Chao1 diversity in multiple sclerosis patients.

Incorporated into the TCR beta cDNA libraries were unique molecular identifiers, which served to reduce PCR and sequencing biases. From about 1 to 10 million T cells, 450,000 to 550,000 cDNA molecules were obtained. Using its own MiXCR run on the PCR reads, TCRdb lists one record per CDR3 protein. The sample lists approximately 770,000 distinct CDR3 sequences; 40% to 55% were seen once. Germline V gene data show CDR1 as LGHNA and CDR2 as YSLEER. V was clipped by 1 base and J by 4 bases; unmatched bases: 2. This CDR3 comprises 14 residues. The sample was blood. This receptor was identified in a girl aged 10-17 years with multiple sclerosis. The rearrangement uses TRBV4-3 and TRBJ2-3; TRBD2 aligns across 7 bases. The CDR3 reads CASSQAGGSDTQYF. In DNA form, the CDR3 reads TGCGCCAGCAGCCAAGCGGGGGGTTCAGATACGCAGTATTTT.